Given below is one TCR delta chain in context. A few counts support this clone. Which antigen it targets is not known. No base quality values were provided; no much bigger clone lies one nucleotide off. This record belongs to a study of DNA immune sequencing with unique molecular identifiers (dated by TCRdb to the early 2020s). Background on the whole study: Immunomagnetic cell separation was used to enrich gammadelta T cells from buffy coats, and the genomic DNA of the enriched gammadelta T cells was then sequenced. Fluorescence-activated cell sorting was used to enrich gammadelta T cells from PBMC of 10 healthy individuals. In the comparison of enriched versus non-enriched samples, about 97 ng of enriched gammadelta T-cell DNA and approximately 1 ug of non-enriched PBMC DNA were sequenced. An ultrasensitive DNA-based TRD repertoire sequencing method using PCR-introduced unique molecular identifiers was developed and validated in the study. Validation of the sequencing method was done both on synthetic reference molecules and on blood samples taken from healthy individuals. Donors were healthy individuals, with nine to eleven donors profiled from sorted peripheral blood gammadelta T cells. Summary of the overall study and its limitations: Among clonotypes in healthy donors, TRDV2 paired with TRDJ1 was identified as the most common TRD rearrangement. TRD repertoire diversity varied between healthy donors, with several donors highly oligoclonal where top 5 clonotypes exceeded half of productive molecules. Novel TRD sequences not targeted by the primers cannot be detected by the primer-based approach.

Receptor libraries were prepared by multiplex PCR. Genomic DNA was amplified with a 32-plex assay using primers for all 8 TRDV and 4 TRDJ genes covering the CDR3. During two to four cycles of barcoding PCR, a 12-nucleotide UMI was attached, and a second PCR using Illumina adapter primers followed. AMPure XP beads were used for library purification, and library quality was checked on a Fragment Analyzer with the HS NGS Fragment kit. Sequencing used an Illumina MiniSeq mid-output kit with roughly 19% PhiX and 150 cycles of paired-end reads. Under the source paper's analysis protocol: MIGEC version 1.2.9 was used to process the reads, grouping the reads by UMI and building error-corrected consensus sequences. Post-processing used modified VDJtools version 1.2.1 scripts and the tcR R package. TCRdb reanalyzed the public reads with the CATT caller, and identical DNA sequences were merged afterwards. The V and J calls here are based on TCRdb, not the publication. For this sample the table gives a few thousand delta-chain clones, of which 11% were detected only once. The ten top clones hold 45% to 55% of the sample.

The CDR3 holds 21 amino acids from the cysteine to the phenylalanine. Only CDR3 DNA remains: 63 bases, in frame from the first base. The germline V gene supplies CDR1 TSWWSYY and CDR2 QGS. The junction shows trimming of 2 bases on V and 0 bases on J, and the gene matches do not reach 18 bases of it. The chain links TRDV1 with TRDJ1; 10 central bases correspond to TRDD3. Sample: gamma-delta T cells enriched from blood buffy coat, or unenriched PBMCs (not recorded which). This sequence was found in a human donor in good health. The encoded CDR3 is CALGEIILRYWGIGYTDKLIF. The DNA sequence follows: TGTGCTCTTGGGGAAATTATCCTACGGTACTGGGGGATTGGGTACACCGATAAACTCATCTTT.